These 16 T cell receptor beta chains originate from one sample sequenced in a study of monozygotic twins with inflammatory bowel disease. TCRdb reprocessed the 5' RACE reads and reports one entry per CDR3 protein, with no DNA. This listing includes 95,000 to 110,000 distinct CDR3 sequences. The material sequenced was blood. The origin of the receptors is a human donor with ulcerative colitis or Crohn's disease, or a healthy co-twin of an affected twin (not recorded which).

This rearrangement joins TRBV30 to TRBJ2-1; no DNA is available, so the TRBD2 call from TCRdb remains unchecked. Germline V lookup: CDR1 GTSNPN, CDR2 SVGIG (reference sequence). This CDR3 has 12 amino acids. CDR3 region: CAWTSSVHEQFF. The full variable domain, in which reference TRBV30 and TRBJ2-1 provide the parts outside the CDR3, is SQTIHQWPATLVQPVGSPLSLECTVEGTSNPNLYWYRQAAGRGLQLLFYSVGIGQISSEVPQNLSASRPQDRQFILSSKKLLLSDSGFYLCAWTSSVHEQFFGPGTRLTVL.

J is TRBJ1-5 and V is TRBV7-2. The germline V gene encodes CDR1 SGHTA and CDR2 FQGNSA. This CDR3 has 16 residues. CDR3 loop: CASSLDSTGNNQPQHF.

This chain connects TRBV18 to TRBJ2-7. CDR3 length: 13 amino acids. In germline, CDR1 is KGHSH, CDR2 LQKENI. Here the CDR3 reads CASSPQGPYEQYF.

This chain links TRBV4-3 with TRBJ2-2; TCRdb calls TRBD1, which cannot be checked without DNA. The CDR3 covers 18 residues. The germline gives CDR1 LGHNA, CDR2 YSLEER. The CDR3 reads CASSQKADGGAYTGELFF.

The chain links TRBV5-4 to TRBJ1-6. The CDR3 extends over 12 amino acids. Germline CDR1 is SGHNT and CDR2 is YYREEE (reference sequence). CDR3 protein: CASRLDTSPLHF.

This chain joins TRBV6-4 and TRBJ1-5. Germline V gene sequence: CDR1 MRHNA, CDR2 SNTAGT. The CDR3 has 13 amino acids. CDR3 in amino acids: CASSPREGQPQHF.

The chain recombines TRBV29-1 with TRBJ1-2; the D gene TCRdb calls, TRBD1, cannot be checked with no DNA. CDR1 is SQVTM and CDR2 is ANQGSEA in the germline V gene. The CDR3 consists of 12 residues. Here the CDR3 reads CSASPGPGGYTF.

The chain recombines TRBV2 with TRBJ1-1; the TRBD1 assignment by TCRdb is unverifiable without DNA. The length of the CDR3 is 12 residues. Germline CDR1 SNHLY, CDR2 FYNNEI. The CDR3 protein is CASSERPREAFF. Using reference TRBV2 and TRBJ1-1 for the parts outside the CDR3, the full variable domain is EPEVTQTPSHQVTQMGQEVILRCVPISNHLYFYWYRQILGQKVEFLVSFYNNEISEKSEIFDDQFSVERPDGSNFTLKIRSTKLEDSAMYFCASSERPREAFFGQGTRLTVV.

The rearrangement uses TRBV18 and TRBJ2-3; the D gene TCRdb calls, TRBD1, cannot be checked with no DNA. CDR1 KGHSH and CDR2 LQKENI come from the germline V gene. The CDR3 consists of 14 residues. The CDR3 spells CASSPPPGVGTQYF.

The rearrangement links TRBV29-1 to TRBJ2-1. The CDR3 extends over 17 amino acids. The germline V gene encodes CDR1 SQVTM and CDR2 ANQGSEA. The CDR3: CSVTDSKVFNSYNEQFF.

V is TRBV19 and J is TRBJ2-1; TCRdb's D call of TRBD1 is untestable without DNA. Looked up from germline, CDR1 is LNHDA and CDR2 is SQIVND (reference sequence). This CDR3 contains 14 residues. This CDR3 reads CASSLRQGANEQFF.

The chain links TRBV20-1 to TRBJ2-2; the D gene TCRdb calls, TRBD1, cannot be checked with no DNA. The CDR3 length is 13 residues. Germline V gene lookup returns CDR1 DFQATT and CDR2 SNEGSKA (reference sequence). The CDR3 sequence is CSAWTGAGGELFF.

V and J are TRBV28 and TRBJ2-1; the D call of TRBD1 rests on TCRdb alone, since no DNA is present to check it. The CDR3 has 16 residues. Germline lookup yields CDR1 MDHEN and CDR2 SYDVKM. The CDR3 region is CASSTQGTGGYNEQFF.

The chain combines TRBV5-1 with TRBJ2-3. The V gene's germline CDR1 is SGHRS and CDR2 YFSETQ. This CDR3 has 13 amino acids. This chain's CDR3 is CASSSISTDTQYF.

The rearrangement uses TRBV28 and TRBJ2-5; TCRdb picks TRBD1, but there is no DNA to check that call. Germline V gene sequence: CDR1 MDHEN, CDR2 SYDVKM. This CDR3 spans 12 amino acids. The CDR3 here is CASDQGGQTQYF.

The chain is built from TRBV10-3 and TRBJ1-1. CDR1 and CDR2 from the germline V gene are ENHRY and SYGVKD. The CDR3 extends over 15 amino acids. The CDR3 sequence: CAISEPDRFNTEAFF.